This TCR beta chain was sequenced during a study of T cell responses to AZD1222 COVID-19 vaccine. Points from the study as a whole: Vaccine-associated CD4 TCRs ranged over spike, dominating at 160-218 and 743-854.

The repertoire was sequenced with immunoSEQ multiplex PCR; TCRdb's copy has only in-frame clones and lacks some. The table lists roughly 49,000 clones, about 87% of them singletons. V lost 0 bases to trimming and J lost 9 bases; unmatched junction nucleotides: 4. CDR3 size: 15 residues. Germline-derived CDR1 and CDR2 are SGDLS and YYNGEE. About this clone: Its antigen remains unidentified.

This TCR was recovered from an adult who received the AZD1222 COVID-19 vaccine. Sequencing used peripheral blood, obtained 28 days after the second AZD1222 dose. The V and J genes are TRBV9 and TRBJ1-6; 9 nucleotides match TRBD1. This CDR3 is CASSVEDRGSSPLHF. CDR3 coding DNA: TGTGCCAGCAGCGTAGAGGACAGGGGAAGTTCACCCCTCCACTTT.